This TCR beta chain comes out of a study of blood T cell repertoires in COVID-19. On the study more broadly: T cells, B-cell-depleted T cells, or PBMCs provided the cDNA or gDNA that served as material.

Authors' processing steps: How many nucleated cells were present was estimated from reference gene primer amplification. Using immunoSEQ multiplex PCR, the repertoire was profiled, and TCRdb retains in-frame clones only, with some absent. V, J and clone size derive from that table, while D and trimming were established from the DNA sequence. This sample yields about 80,000 clones, of which roughly four fifths are seen a single time; about 15% belongs to the top ten. V gave up 10 bases and J gave up 1 base, with 14 bases separating them. CDR1 and CDR2 (germline): SNHLY, FYNNEI. CDR3 length equals 14 residues.

Sequenced input: peripheral blood. This TCR came from a man in his sixties or seventies with active or convalescent COVID-19. This chain connects TRBV2 to TRBJ2-1; a weak D match, TRBD2 (5 bases). The CDR3 DNA sequence: TGTGCCACCCAGCAGAGGGCGTCCTACAATGAGCAGTTCTTC. This codes for CATQQRASYNEQFF. Looking up the rest from reference TRBV2 and TRBJ2-1 gives the full variable domain: EPEVTQTPSHQVTQMGQEVILRCVPISNHLYFYWYRQILGQKVEFLVSFYNNEISEKSEIFDDQFSVERPDGSNFTLKIRSTKLEDSAMYFCATQQRASYNEQFFGPGTRLTVL.